A selection of T cell receptor beta chains follows, all from one sample in a study of blood T cell repertoires in COVID-19. Repertoires were generated with immunoSEQ multiplex PCR, while TCRdb's copy carries only in-frame clones and drops some. This table holds 230,000 or so clones, roughly 76% found once. The sample consisted of peripheral blood. The origin of the receptors is a human donor in a cohort sampled during active COVID-19. Both conserved end residues are part of each CDR3. A D gene is named only where the DNA matches it firmly. Clone size, where shown, is once, few, many, or a class for clones that have expanded.

>TRBD1|TRBJ2-1|TRBV18|NA
TGTGCCAGCTCACCGGACAGGGGGGTGGTAAACAATGAGCAGTTCTTC
CASSPDRGVVNNEQFF
>TRBD2|TRBJ2-2|TRBV19|NA
TGTGCCAGTAGTTCACGGACTAGCGGGAGTCACCCCCCCGGGGAGCTGTTTTTT
CASSSRTSGSHPPGELFF
>NA|TRBJ2-7|TRBV28|NA
TGTGCCAGCAGTTCCCTTCTAGGCGGTTCCTACGAGCAGTACTTC
CASSSLLGGSYEQYF
>TRBD2|TRBJ2-1|TRBV6-5|NA
TGTGCCAGCAGTTACTCGGGACTAGTTAGTGAGCAGTTCTTC
CASSYSGLVSEQFF
>NA|TRBJ1-1|TRBV6-2/TRBV6-3|NA
TGTGCCAGCAGTCTCTTTGAGGGCGGGGGAGCTTTCTTT
CASSLFEGGGAFF
>NA|TRBJ1-1|TRBV24-1|NA
TGTGCCACCAGTGGGCTGAACACTGAAGCTTTCTTT
CATSGLNTEAFF
>NA|TRBJ1-5|TRBV5-8|many
TGTGCCAGCAGCCCACTGGGGCCCTATAGCAATCAGCCCCAGCATTTT
CASSPLGPYSNQPQHF
>NA|TRBJ2-2|TRBV24-1|NA
TGTGCCACCAGTGACCCCAGGGGAAACACCGGGGAGCTGTTTTTT
CATSDPRGNTGELFF
>TRBD2|TRBJ2-1|TRBV28|NA
TGTGCCAGCAGTTTTGGGGGACTAGCGGGAGGTAGCTCCTACAATGAGCAGTTCTTC
CASSFGGLAGGSSYNEQFF
>NA|TRBJ1-5|TRBV6-5|once
TGTGCCAGCAGTTACGGCCTAGCCAAGCCCCAGCATTTT
CASSYGLAKPQHF
>TRBD2|TRBJ2-5|TRBV2|NA
TGTGCCAGCAGTCCTGGGACTAGCAGGCAGACCCAGTACTTC
CASSPGTSRQTQYF
>NA|TRBJ1-1|TRBV18|few
TGTGCCAGCTCACCACCGCCCAGAGGCACTGAAGCTTTCTTT
CASSPPPRGTEAFF
>TRBD1|TRBJ2-7|TRBV6-4|NA
TGTGCCAGCAGTGAACAGGGGGGCTACGAGCAGTACTTC
CASSEQGGYEQYF
>NA|TRBJ2-7|TRBV7-2|NA
TGTGCCAGCAGCTTCGGGACTTACGAGCAGTACTTC
CASSFGTYEQYF
>NA|TRBJ2-1|TRBV18|NA
TGTGCCAGCTCACGATCGGGATTGTCCTACAATGAGCAGTTCTTC
CASSRSGLSYNEQFF
>NA|TRBJ2-6|TRBV9|NA
TGTGCCAGCAGCGCTCGAGACAACGTCCTGACTTTC
CASSARDNVLTF
>NA|TRBJ2-7|TRBV7-8|NA
TGTGCCAGCAGCTTGGGCGACCAAACGTACGAGCAGTACTTC
CASSLGDQTYEQYF
>NA|TRBJ1-1|TRBV5-4|once
TGTGCCAGCAGCTTAAATAGGGGCGCGAACACTGAAGCTTTCTTT
CASSLNRGANTEAFF
>NA|TRBJ2-5|TRBV30|NA
TGTGCCTGGAGTGCGGAAGAGACCCAGTACTTC
CAWSAEETQYF
>TRBD1|TRBJ1-3|TRBV6-5|NA
TGTGCCAGCGAGCGGGACAGGGGTGGAAACACCATATATTTT
CASERDRGGNTIYF
>TRBD1|TRBJ1-2|TRBV10-3|NA
TGTGCCATCAGGATGGACAGGAGCTATGGCTACACCTTC
CAIRMDRSYGYTF
>TRBD1|TRBJ1-4|TRBV18|NA
TGTGCCAGCTCACCGCAGGGGGCAGGCGAAAAACTGTTTTTT
CASSPQGAGEKLFF
>NA|TRBJ2-1|TRBV28|NA
TGTGCCACCTCCCGTTGGCCCTACAATGAGCAGTTCTTC
CATSRWPYNEQFF
>NA|TRBJ1-1|TRBV18|NA
TGTGCCAGCTCACTTAGACAGGAGAACACTGAAGCTTTCTTT
CASSLRQENTEAFF
>TRBD1|TRBJ1-5|TRBV2|few
TGTGCCAGCGAGGGACAGGGAAATCAGCCCCAGCATTTT
CASEGQGNQPQHF
>TRBD1|TRBJ1-2|TRBV5-8|NA
TGTGCCAGCAGCTTCCTGGACAGGAACTCTGGCTACACCTTC
CASSFLDRNSGYTF
>NA|TRBJ2-3|TRBV28|once
TGTGCCAGCAGCCCCAGGGGAGGGGGGCCTAGCACAGATACGCAGTATTTT
CASSPRGGGPSTDTQYF
>NA|TRBJ1-2|TRBV28|NA
TGTGCCAGCAGTTCGCCTGGAGGACCCCCTGATCATGGCTACACCTTC
CASSSPGGPPDHGYTF